This TCR beta chain appears in the sequencing data of a study of graft-versus-host responses after intestinal transplantation. Across the whole study: Each of the recipients got a multivisceral, liver-intestinal, or isolated intestinal transplant. Uniformly, recipients were administered anti-thymocyte globulin induction with subsequent tacrolimus and steroids for around 3 years.

As to this clone: Its antigen remains unknown.

This CDR3 has 15 residues. The trim removed 1 base at V and 3 bases at J, leaving 5 bases unmatched. Germline V gene sequence: CDR1 SGHRS, CDR2 YFSETQ. The assay was immunoSEQ multiplex PCR, and TCRdb's table has in-frame clones only and misses some. The sample includes about 21,000 clones, roughly 92% of them seen just once. Study conclusions and caveats: Allograft clonal ratios (graft-versus-host to host-versus-graft) were high in patients who had graft-donor T cell macrochimerism.

The rearrangement joins TRBV5-1 to TRBJ2-5, with 8 bases that match TRBD1. This clonotype originated in a human patient who received an intestinal transplant, so some T cells may come from the graft donor. The specimen comprised PBMCs, sampled about 37 weeks after intestinal transplant. The CDR3 loop reads CASSLSGTGEETQYF. For the CDR3, the DNA is TGCGCCAGCAGCTTGTCTGGGACAGGAGAAGAGACCCAGTACTTC.